The source of this T cell receptor (beta chain) is a study of T-cell memory formation after mild COVID-19. Study-wide findings and caveats: CD4/CD8 balance characterized clones contracting day 15 to 85, and CD4+ skew characterized later expanders. Pre-infection memory held some responding clones, suggesting pre-existing cross-reactive T cells responded.

This CDR3 is 12 amino acids long. Trimming removed 4 bases from V and 7 bases from J, with 13 bases in between. The V gene's germline CDR1 is DFQATT and CDR2 SNEGSKA (reference sequence). One entry per CDR3 protein results from TCRdb running MiXCR on the 5' RACE reads. The sample consists of 190,000 or so distinct CDR3 sequences, under 30% of them appearing once. Comment on this clonotype: The antigen remains unidentified.

This sequence was found in an adult woman who had mild COVID-19 (a few samples of this study predate the infection). Cell type and time point are not known. The chain couples TRBV20-1 to TRBJ1-1; D may be TRBD1 (5 bases). Material for sequencing was PBMCs or a T cell subset sorted from them (not recorded which). This CDR3 reads CSAMGHRDEAFF. CDR3 coding DNA: TGCAGTGCTATGGGGCATCGAGATGAAGCTTTCTTT.